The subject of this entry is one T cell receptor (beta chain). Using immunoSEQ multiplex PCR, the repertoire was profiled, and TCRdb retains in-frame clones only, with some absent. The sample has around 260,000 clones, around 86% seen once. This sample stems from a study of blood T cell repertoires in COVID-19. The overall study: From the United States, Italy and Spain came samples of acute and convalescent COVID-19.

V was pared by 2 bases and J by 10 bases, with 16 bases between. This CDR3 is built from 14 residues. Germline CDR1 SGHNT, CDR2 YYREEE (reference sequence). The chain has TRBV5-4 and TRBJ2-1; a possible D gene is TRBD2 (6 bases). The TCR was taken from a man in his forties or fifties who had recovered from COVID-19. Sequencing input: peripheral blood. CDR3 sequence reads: CASSLAGTPFEQFF. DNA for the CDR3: TGTGCCAGCAGCTTAGCCGGGACTCCTTTCGAGCAGTTCTTC.